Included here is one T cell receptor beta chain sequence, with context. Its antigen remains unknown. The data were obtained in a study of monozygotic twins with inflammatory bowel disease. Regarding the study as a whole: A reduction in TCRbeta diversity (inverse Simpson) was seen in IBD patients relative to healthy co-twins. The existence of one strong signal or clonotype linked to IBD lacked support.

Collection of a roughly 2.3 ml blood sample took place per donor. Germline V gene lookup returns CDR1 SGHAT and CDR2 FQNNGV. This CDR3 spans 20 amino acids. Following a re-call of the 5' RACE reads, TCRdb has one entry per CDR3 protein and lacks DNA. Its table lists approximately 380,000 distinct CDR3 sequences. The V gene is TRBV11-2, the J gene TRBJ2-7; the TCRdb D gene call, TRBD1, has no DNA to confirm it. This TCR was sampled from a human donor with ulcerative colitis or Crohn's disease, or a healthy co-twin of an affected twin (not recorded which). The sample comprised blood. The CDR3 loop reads CASSPGTGGRTYLEAYEQYF.